The T cell receptor (beta chain) described here comes from a study of T cells in Graves' hyperthyroidism and ophthalmopathy. This clonotype appeared once. Its antigen is currently unknown. The junction shows a germline mismatch at one end, possibly a read error. This CDR3 has 13 residues. CDR1 and CDR2 from the germline V gene are ENHRY and SYGVKD. Whole-study findings and limits: Clonotypes that were expanded in thyroid above 0.001 mostly appeared in blood too.

Exclusion of a patient resulted from uncontrolled infection, other autoimmune disease, pregnancy or lactation. Orbital computed tomography and thyroid ultrasound, together with serum TRAb and thyroxine and clinical symptoms, were used for diagnoses. Authors of the study amplified TCR beta CDR3 regions from RNA transcripts. HTBI primers were employed in a first-round RT-PCR of the TCR CDR3. Using its own MiXCR run on the multiplex PCR reads, TCRdb lists one record per CDR3 protein. The data contain nearly 750,000 distinct CDR3 sequences, approximately 40% of them singletons. The sample comprised blood. The receptor's source is a woman aged 40 to 55 with Graves' hyperthyroidism. The chain couples TRBV10-3 to TRBJ2-2; TRBD2 aligns across 13 bases. The CDR3 DNA reads TGTGCCATCAGCGGACGGACTAGCGGGGGGCTGTTTTTT. Protein product: CAISGRTSGGLFF.